This T cell receptor beta chain was sequenced during a study of shared clonotypes between healthy human individuals. In this sample, this clone turned up a few times. The donors were adults (healthy and HIV-negative) with no recent acute infections or vaccinations. The CDR3 totals 15 residues. Trimming at V came to 7 bases and at J to 6 bases, leaving 6 bases not matched to a gene. Germline V CDR1 and CDR2: MNHEY, SMNVEV (reference sequence). Methods used by the authors: ImmunoSEQ only sent back junction sequences with no quality scores, so filtering was done differently. Produced via immunoSEQ multiplex PCR; TCRdb's table is partial and in-frame only. V, J and clone size were drawn from that table, and D and trimming were deduced from the DNA. The sample lists hundreds of thousands of clones; 70% to 80% were seen once.

Sequenced sample: PBMCs. V and J are TRBV27 and TRBJ2-3; 14 nucleotides match TRBD2. The sequence came from a woman in her 40s in good health. Some clones in this sample may be carry-over from other donors' samples. CDR3 loop: CASTRTSGRLDTQYF. The CDR3 nucleotides are TGTGCCAGCACCCGGACTAGCGGGAGGTTGGATACGCAGTATTTT.